This T cell receptor (beta chain) stems from a study of T cells in localized non-small cell lung cancer. In this sample, this clone turned up a few times. Its antigen remains unidentified. The CDR3 contains 14 residues. The V end was cut by 4 bases, the J end by 3 bases, with 9 bases between. Germline V gene sequence: CDR1 SEHNR, CDR2 FQNEAQ (reference sequence). Sequencing used immunoSEQ multiplex PCR; TCRdb keeps in-frame clones, though not all of them. The sample contains 40,000 to 50,000 clones, almost 90% of which appear only once. Study outcomes and limitations: Elevated circulating T cell density in blood was associated with longer overall survival. As only one tumor region underwent sequencing, heterogeneity remains possible. A median of roughly 50 of the top 100 tumor clones appeared in adjacent lung, which was paired and uninvolved.

This sequence joins TRBV7-9 and TRBJ1-4; D is possibly TRBD1 (6 bases). The material sequenced was peripheral blood, taken before any cancer treatment. This TCR was sampled from a female donor of 60 years or more with stage I squamous cell lung carcinoma. CDR3 sequence (DNA): TGTGCCAGCAGCTATGGACAGCCTAATGAAAAACTGTTTTTT. This encodes CASSYGQPNEKLFF.